The T cell receptor (beta chain) under discussion was sequenced for a study of blood T cell repertoires in COVID-19 (TCRdb year 2020). Describing the broader study: Collaborator samples came from the United States, Italy and Spain and covered acute and convalescent phases of COVID-19. The material from the prospective study consisted of cDNA or gDNA derived from T cells, B-cell-depleted T cells, or PBMCs. The dataset comprised deeply sampled blood TCRbeta repertoires from subjects exposed to, actively infected with, or recovered from COVID-19. The repertoires were released in a freely available public database intended as a resource for research on the immune response to SARS-CoV-2. Samples were obtained from the ongoing ImmuneRACE study (first 160 participants) and from over a thousand subjects provided by 6 global collaborators. Nearly every sample came with metadata listing a de-identified subject ID, COVID-19 status, age in years and sex. HLA class I and class II types, where available, came from metadata supplied by the sample provider rather than from assay-based typing.

TCRbeta CDR3 regions were amplified from genomic DNA using the immunoSEQ Assay, a bias-controlled multiplex PCR. In the authors' own workflow: Within the assay, amplification of reference gene primers was used to estimate how many nucleated cells each sample contained. To quantify the absolute abundance of each unique TCRbeta CDR3 rearrangement, sequence reads were collapsed and filtered. Productive Simpson clonality was computed per sample as the square root of Simpson's diversity index over productive rearrangements. TCRdb mirrors the immuneACCESS table, restricted to in-frame sequences. Some clones are absent from its copies; in checked studies, under half trace to an unresolved V gene, and the reason for the others is unknown. V and J calls and clone size come straight from that table; D and trimming were deduced from the DNA. The sample table records 150,000 to 180,000 clones; roughly 83% of these occur just once. The ten largest clones take up 25% to 35% of the sample.

Overall study outcomes, separate from this receptor: The amount of clinical and demographic metadata varied by source and participant and was provided uncurated.

The collaborating institutions used their own protocols to collect whole blood in K2EDTA tubes. For TCRbeta analysis, collaborators shipped samples as frozen whole blood, isolated PBMCs, or DNA extracted from either of those sample types. A remark on this clone: Its antigen is currently not known. No per-base quality is available; no much larger clone lies one base away.

This sequence was found in a woman in her fifties or sixties with acute or convalescent COVID-19. Sequenced: peripheral blood.

The DNA sequence reads TGCGCCAGCAGCCAAGGACTAGCGGGGGCAGCAGATACGCAGTATTTT. Its protein product is CASSQGLAGAADTQYF. This receptor chain uses TRBV10-1 and TRBJ2-3; 13 nucleotides in the junction match TRBD2. The germline V gene (reference sequence) provides CDR1 WNHNN and CDR2 SYGVQD. From the cysteine up to the phenylalanine, the CDR3 has a length of 16 residues. CDR3 DNA only is kept here, 48 bases in frame from base 1. V trim: 6 bases; J trim: 4 bases; unmatched bases: 7.